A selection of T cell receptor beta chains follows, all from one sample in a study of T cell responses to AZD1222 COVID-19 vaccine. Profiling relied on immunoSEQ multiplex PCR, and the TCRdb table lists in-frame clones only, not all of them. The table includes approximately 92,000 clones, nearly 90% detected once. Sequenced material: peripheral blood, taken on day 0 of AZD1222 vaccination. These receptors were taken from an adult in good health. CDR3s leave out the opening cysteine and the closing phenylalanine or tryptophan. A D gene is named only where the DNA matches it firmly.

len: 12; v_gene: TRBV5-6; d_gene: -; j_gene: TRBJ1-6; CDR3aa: ASSQGIGDSPLH
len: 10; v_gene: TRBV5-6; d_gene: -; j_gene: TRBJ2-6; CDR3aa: ASSLLSSHLT
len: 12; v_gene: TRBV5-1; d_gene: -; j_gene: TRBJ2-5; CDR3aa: ASSLAAYQETQY
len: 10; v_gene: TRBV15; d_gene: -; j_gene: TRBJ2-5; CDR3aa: ATSRVGETQY
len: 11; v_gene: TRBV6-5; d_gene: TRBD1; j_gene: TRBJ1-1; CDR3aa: ASTAPAGGLAF
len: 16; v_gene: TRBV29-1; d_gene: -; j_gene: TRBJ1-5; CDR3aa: SVVEGVSWTPGNQPQH
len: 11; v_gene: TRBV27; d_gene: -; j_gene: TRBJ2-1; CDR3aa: ASSLYSYNEQF
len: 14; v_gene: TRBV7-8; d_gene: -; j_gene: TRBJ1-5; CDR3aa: ASSAQGGNLRQPQH
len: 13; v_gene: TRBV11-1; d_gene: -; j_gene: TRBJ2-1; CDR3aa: ASSFLAATYNEQF
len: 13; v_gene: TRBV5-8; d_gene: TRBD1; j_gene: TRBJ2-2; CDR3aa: ASSRDRGATGELF
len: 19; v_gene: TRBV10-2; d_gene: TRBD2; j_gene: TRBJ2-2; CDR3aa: ASRGTVASGRARTNTGELF
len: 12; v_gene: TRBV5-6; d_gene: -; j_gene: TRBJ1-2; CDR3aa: ASSWGPSNYGYT
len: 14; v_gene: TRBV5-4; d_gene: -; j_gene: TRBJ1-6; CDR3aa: ASSSGAETVGSPLH
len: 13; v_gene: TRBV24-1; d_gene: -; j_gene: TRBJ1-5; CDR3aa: ATSGSDLGNQPQH
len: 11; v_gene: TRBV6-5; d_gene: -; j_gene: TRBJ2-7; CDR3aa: ASSSIRSYEQY
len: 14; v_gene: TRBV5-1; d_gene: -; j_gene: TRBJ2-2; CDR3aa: ASSRTKTANTGELF
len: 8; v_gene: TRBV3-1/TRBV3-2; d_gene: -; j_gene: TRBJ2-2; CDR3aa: ASREGELF
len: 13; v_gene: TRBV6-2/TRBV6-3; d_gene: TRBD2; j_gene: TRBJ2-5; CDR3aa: ASSQGSGGQETQY
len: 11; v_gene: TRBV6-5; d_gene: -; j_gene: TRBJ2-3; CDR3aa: ASSPAGTDTQY
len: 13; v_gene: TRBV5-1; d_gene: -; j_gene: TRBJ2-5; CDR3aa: ASSLGGGGQETQY
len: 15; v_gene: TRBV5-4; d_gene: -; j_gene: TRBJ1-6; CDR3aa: ASSLGGGASYNSPLH
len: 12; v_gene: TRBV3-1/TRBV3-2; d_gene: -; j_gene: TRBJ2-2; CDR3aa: ASSYRSGTGELF
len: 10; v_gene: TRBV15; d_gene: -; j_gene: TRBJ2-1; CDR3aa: ATSSERPEQF
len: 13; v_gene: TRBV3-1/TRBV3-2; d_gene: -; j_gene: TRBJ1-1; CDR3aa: ASSQSPSPNTEAF
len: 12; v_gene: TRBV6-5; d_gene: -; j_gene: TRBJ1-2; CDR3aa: ASRQGQVVVGYT
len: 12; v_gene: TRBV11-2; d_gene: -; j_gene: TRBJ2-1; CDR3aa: ASSFLVGGNEQF
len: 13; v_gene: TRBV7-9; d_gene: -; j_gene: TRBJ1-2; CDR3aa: ASSPQGGGSYGYT
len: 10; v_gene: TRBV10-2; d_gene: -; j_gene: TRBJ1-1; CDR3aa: ASSEAAVEAF
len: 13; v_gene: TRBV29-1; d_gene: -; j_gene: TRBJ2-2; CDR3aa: SVVGGGIPGGELF